This TCR beta chain was captured by sequencing in a study of T cell responses to AZD1222 COVID-19 vaccine. CDR1 is ENHRY and CDR2 is SYGVKD in the germline V gene. Trimming cost V 11 bases and J 0 bases, with 15 bases left between them. This CDR3 has 14 residues. Assay used: immunoSEQ multiplex PCR; TCRdb lists only in-frame clones, some missing. The repertoire holds approximately 99,000 clones, with over 85% as singletons. The origin of this receptor is an adult in good health. The material was peripheral blood, obtained on day 0 of MenACWY control vaccination. The rearrangement joins TRBV10-3 to TRBJ2-3; D call uncertain. In nucleotides, the CDR3 is TGTGCCGTTACGGACGGCCCTAGCACAGATACGCAGTATTTT. Translation: CAVTDGPSTDTQYF.